The clone carrying this T cell receptor (beta chain) was counted only a few times. The record originates from a study of T-cell memory formation after mild COVID-19. Overall study context: The TCR clusters were mostly specific to one donor.

Deletions cut 4 bases from V and 5 bases from J, with 15 bases between. The CDR3 extends over 14 amino acids. Germline-derived CDR1 and CDR2 are ENHRY and SYGVKD. TCRdb redid the calling of the 5' RACE reads with MiXCR, one entry per CDR3 protein. Here the sample spans 250,000 to 300,000 distinct CDR3 sequences, 15% to 20% being singletons. The rearrangement joins TRBV10-3 to TRBJ2-7; either TRBD1 or TRBD2 may fit D (5 bases each). The specimen was PBMCs or a T cell subset sorted from them (not recorded which). This TCR was recovered from a man aged 18 to 30 who had mild COVID-19 (a few samples of this study predate the infection). Cell type and time point are not known. The CDR3 sequence: CAISVRGVSDEQYF. The CDR3, as DNA: TGTGCCATCAGTGTACGAGGGGTCAGCGACGAGCAGTACTTC.